Listed here are 11 T cell receptor beta chains from one sample, sequenced in a study of blood T cells in healthy people across ages. A second PCR of about 6 to 12 cycles used a sample-barcoded 5' primer and a J-beta primer mix. A single record per CDR3 protein comes from TCRdb applying MiXCR to the 5' RACE reads. The profile covers about 1.4 million distinct CDR3 sequences, with roughly 64% appearing a single time and about 6.7% taken by the ten largest. The source material was blood. Receptor source: a man between 18 and 29 years old in good health.

The chain uses TRBV29-1 and TRBJ2-6; no clear D gene. V was cut by 3 bases and J by 0 bases, with 6 bases left in between. In germline, CDR1 is SQVTM, CDR2 ANQGSEA. CDR3 length: 14 amino acids. This CDR3 reads CSVDYPSGANVLTF. CDR3 bases: TGCAGCGTTGACTACCCCTCTGGGGCCAACGTCCTGACTTTC.

This clonotype occurred once. The chain combines TRBV7-2 with TRBJ2-1, with 7 bases that match TRBD2. Germline CDR1 reads SGHTA; CDR2 reads FQGNSA. The CDR3 loop spans 17 amino acids. V gave up 1 base and J gave up 8 bases; unmatched junction bases: 14. The CDR3 nucleotides read TGTGCCAGCAGCTTAGTATTTGCGGGGGTAGGTACGCATGAGCAGTTCTTC. This codes for CASSLVFAGVGTHEQFF.

This clonotype was counted ten times or more. The chain employs TRBV6-5 and TRBJ1-1; tentative D call: TRBD1 (5 bases). The germline gives CDR1 MNHEY, CDR2 SVGAGI. This CDR3 has 14 residues. V was trimmed by 5 bases and J by 6 bases, leaving 16 bases between them. Here the CDR3 reads CASSRQSDPPEAFF. In DNA form, the CDR3 reads TGTGCCAGCAGTCGACAGTCAGACCCCCCTGAAGCTTTCTTT.

This clonotype has only a few counts. J is TRBJ2-1 and V is TRBV5-4; perhaps TRBD2 as D (5 bases). The CDR3 contains 14 residues. Trimming removed 5 bases at V and 3 bases at J, with 12 bases between. Germline CDR1 reads SGHNT; CDR2 reads YYREEE (reference sequence). DNA of the CDR3: TGTGCCAGCAGTCATACACGGGGCTACAATGAGCAGTTCTTC. It encodes CASSHTRGYNEQFF.

The table lists this clonotype with a few counts. This chain connects TRBV29-1 to TRBJ1-5; D is possibly TRBD1 (5 bases). The germline gives CDR1 SQVTM, CDR2 ANQGSEA. Trimming pared 4 bases from V and 6 bases from J, leaving 13 bases between. This CDR3 is 13 amino acids long. CDR3 DNA sequence: TGCAGCGTTGCTCGGGGACGCGCTCAGCCCCAGCATTTT. It codes for CSVARGRAQPQHF.

This clonotype was counted only a few times. V usage is TRBV7-9 and J usage is TRBJ2-7; TRBD1 agrees at 8 bases. This CDR3 contains 15 residues. Germline CDR1 is SEHNR and CDR2 is FQNEAQ (reference sequence). Trimming at V came to 3 bases and at J to 3 bases, leaving 7 bases not matched to a gene. CDR3 coding DNA: TGTGCCAGCAGCTTGCCGGACAGGGCGGTCTACGAGCAGTACTTC. Protein sequence: CASSLPDRAVYEQYF. Full variable domain (rest looked up from reference TRBV7-9 and TRBJ2-7): DTGVSQNPRHKITKRGQNVTFRCDPISEHNRLYWYRQTLGQGPEFLTYFQNEAQLEKSRLLSDRFSAERPKGSFSTLEIQRTEQGDSAMYLCASSLPDRAVYEQYFGPGTRLTVT.

The chain uses TRBV3-1 and TRBJ2-1; D unresolved. Germline V gene sequence: CDR1 LGHDT, CDR2 YNNKEL (reference sequence). The CDR3 loop spans 15 amino acids. Trimming shortened V by 0 bases and J by 0 bases, and 6 bases separated the two germline ends. This CDR3 is CASSQEVNSYNEQFF. The CDR3 region has the DNA TGTGCCAGCAGCCAAGAGGTCAACTCCTACAATGAGCAGTTCTTC.

The rearrangement links TRBV7-2 to TRBJ2-1; D is uncertain. The germline gives CDR1 SGHTA, CDR2 FQGNSA. Trimming left V 0 bases short and J 11 bases short, with 14 bases between. The CDR3 has 14 amino acids. The CDR3 DNA is TGTGCCAGCAGCTTAGCGCGTCCCACTGGTAAGCAGTTCTTC. As protein: CASSLARPTGKQFF. The full variable domain, completed using reference TRBV7-2 and TRBJ2-1, is GAGVSQSPSNKVTEKGKDVELRCDPISGHTALYWYRQSLGQGLEFLIYFQGNSAPDKSGLPSDRFSAERTGGSVSTLTIQRTQQEDSAVYLCASSLARPTGKQFFGPGTRLTVL.

In this sample, this clonotype turned up a few times. The rearrangement joins TRBV6-6 to TRBJ2-7; the D is unclear. Germline values: CDR1 MNHNY, CDR2 SVGAGI (reference sequence). Trimming left V 2 bases short and J 5 bases short, with 19 bases between. This CDR3 has 16 residues. The CDR3 loop reads CASSYGNGFMGDEQYF. DNA for the CDR3: TGTGCCAGCAGTTACGGTAACGGCTTTATGGGCGACGAGCAGTACTTC.

This rearrangement joins TRBV6-4 to TRBJ2-2; D perhaps matches TRBD2 (6 bases). The CDR3 contains 16 residues. Trimming took 2 bases from V and 1 from J, leaving 11 bases between them. The germline V gene has CDR1 MRHNA and CDR2 SNTAGT. CDR3: CASSDVAALNTGELFF. Written as DNA, the CDR3 is TGTGCCAGCAGTGACGTAGCGGCACTGAACACCGGGGAGCTGTTTTTT.

For the CDR3, the DNA is TGCAGTGCTAGAGGGGGGACAGAAAACTACAATGAGCAGTTCTTC. Protein: CSARGGTENYNEQFF. The J gene is TRBJ2-1, the V gene TRBV20-1; 7 bases line up with TRBD1. This CDR3 has 15 residues. The V gene's germline CDR1 is DFQATT and CDR2 SNEGSKA (reference sequence). The V segment lost 1 base and the J segment 3 bases; nucleotides outside the gene matches: 6.